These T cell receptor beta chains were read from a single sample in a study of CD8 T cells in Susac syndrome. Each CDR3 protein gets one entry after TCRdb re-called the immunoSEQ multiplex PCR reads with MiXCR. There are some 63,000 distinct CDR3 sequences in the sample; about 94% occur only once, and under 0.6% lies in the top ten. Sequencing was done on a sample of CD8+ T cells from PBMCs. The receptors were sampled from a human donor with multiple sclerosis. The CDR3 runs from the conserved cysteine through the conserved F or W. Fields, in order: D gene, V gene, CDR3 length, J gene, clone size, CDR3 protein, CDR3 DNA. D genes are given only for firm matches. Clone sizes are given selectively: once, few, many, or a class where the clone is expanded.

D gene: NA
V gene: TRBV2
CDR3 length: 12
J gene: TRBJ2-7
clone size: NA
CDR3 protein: CASSKWLEEQYF
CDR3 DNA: TGTGCCAGCAGCAAATGGCTGGAGGAGCAGTACTTC

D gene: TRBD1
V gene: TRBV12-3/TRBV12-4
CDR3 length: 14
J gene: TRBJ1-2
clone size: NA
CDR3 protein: CASSPLDRVHGYTF
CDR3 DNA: TGTGCCAGCAGTCCCCTGGACAGGGTGCATGGCTACACCTTC

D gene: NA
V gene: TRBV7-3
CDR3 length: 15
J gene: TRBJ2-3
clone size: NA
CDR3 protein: CASSVGVDRTDTQYF
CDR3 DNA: TGTGCCAGCAGCGTCGGCGTTGATAGGACAGATACGCAGTATTTT

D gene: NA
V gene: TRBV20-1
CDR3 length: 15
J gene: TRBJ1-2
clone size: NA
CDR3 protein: CSARGTSGRYYGYTF
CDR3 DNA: TGCAGTGCTAGAGGCACCTCCGGGAGATACTATGGCTACACCTTC

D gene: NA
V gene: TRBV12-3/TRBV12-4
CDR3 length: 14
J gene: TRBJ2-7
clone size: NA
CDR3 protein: CASTWSGPAYEQYF
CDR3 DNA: TGTGCCAGCACCTGGTCTGGCCCAGCCTACGAGCAGTACTTC

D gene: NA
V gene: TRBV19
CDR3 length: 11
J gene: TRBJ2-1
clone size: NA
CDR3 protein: CASSIGWEQFF
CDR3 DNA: TGTGCCAGTAGTATAGGCTGGGAGCAGTTCTTC

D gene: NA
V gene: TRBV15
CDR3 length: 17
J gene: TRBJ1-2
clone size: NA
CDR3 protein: CATSKGGTSGPTDGYTF
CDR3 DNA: TGTGCCACCAGCAAGGGGGGGACCAGCGGGCCCACCGACGGCTACACCTTC

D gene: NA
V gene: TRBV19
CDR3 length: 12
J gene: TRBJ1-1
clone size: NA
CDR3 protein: CASRQGYTEAFF
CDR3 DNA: TGTGCCAGTAGGCAGGGGTACACTGAAGCTTTCTTT

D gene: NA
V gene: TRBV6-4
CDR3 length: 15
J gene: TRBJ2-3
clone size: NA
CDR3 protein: CASSDKAESTDTQYF
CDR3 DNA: TGTGCCAGCAGTGACAAAGCGGAGAGCACAGATACGCAGTATTTT

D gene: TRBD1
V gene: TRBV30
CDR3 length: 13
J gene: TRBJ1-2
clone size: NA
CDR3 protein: CAWRGDRGYGYTF
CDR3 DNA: TGTGCCTGGAGAGGTGACAGGGGATACGGCTACACCTTC

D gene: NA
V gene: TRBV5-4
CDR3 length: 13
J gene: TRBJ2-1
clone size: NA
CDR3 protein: CASSFRGNNEQFF
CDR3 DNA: TGTGCCAGCAGCTTTCGCGGTAACAATGAGCAGTTCTTC

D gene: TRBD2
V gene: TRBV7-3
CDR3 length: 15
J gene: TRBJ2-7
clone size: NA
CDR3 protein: CASSLMGLAGVEQYF
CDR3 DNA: TGTGCCAGCAGCTTAATGGGCCTAGCGGGAGTTGAGCAGTACTTC

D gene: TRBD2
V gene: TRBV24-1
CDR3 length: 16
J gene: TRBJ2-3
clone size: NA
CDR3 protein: CATSDHSGGGTDTQYF
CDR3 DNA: TGTGCCACCAGTGACCACAGCGGGGGTGGCACAGATACGCAGTATTTT

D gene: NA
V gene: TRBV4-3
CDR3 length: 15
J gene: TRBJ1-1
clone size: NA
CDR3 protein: CASSQDLSENTEAFF
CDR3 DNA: TGCGCCAGCAGCCAAGATCTATCGGAGAACACTGAAGCTTTCTTT

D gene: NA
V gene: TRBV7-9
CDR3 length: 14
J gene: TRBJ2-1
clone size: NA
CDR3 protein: CASSSPTGYNEQFF
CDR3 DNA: TGTGCCAGCAGCTCACCCACCGGTTACAATGAGCAGTTCTTC

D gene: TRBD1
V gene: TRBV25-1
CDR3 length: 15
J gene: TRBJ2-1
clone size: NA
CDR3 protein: CASSEEGTVYNEQFF
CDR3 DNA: TGTGCCAGCAGTGAAGAAGGGACAGTATACAATGAGCAGTTCTTC

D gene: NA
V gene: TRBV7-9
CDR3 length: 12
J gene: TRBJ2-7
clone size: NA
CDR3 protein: CASSLERVEQYF
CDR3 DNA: TGTGCCAGCAGCTTAGAGAGGGTCGAGCAGTACTTC

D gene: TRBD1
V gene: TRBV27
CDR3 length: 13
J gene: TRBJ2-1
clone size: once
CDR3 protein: CASYDRGYNEQFF
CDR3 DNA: TGTGCCAGCTACGACAGGGGCTACAATGAGCAGTTCTTC

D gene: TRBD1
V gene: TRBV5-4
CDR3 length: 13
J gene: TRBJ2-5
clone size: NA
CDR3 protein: CASKDRHQETQYF
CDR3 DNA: TGTGCCAGTAAGGACAGGCACCAAGAGACCCAGTACTTC

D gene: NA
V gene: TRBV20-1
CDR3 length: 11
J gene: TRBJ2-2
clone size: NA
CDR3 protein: CSAMEGGELFF
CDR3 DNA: TGCAGTGCTATGGAGGGTGGGGAGCTGTTTTTT

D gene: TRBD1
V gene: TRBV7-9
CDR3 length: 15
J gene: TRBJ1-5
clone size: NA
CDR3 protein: CASSGGTGKGQPQHF
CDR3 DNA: TGTGCCAGCAGCGGGGGGACAGGGAAAGGTCAGCCCCAGCATTTT

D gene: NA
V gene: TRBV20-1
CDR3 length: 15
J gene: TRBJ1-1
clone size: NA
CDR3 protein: CSARDLIGMNTEAFF
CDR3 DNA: TGCAGTGCTAGAGATTTGATAGGGATGAACACTGAAGCTTTCTTT

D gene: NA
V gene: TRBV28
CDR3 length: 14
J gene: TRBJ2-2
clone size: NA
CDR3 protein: CASLPSKDTGELFF
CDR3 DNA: TGTGCCAGCCTACCGAGTAAAGACACCGGGGAGCTGTTTTTT

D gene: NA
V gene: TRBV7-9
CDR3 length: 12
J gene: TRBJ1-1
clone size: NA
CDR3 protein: CASRRWNTEAFF
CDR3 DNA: TGTGCCAGCAGACGGTGGAACACTGAAGCTTTCTTT

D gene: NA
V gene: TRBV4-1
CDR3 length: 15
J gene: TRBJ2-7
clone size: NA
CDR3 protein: CASSHLTGSNYEQYF
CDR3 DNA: TGCGCCAGCAGCCATCTCACAGGGAGCAACTACGAGCAGTACTTC

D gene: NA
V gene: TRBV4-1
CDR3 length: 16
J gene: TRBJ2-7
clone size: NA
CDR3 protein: CASSQEYGTGAYEQYF
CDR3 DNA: TGCGCCAGCAGCCAAGAATACGGAACAGGAGCCTACGAGCAGTACTTC

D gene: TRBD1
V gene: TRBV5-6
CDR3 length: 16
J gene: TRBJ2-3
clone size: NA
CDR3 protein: CASSLGDRGLTDTQYF
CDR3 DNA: TGTGCCAGCAGCTTGGGGGACAGGGGGCTTACAGATACGCAGTATTTT

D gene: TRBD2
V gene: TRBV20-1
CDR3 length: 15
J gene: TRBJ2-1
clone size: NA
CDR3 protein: CSARGLAGDHNEQFF
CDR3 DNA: TGCAGTGCTAGAGGTCTAGCGGGCGACCACAATGAGCAGTTCTTC

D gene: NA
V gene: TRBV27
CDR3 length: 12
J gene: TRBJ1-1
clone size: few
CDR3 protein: CASSPRGTEAFF
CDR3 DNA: TGTGCCAGCAGCCCCAGGGGTACTGAAGCTTTCTTT